This TCR beta chain was profiled in a study of CD8+ T cells in alopecia areata. Study-level background: After 6 to 18 months of tofacitinib, follow-up continued 6 months off drug.

On this clone itself: What it binds is not known.

General observations from the study: Lesional scalp displayed greater clonality than normal scalp, most notably in alopecia totalis/universalis. The study also sequences resident alphabeta T cells of normal skin in scalp samples.

Once RNA had been extracted, it was reverse transcribed into cDNA to act as the sequencing template. Only in-frame clones appear in the TCRdb table, and some are missing; sequencing was by immunoSEQ multiplex PCR. The sample includes just under 65,000 clones, roughly 50% of them seen just once. Germline lookup yields CDR1 SGHAT and CDR2 FQNNGV. Between the trimmed V and J ends, which lost 7 bases and 4 bases, there was a span of 13 bases. CDR3 length: 13 residues. The treatment: oral pan-JAK inhibitor, 5-10 mg twice daily. Sample: CD8+ T cells sorted from blood, taken at approximately week 36, from a patient treated with tofacitinib. This TCR was sampled from a human donor with alopecia areata. The chain carries TRBV11-2 and TRBJ1-1; D gene ambiguous. The CDR3 protein is CASTQIEITEAFF. The CDR3 nucleotides are TGTGCCAGCACCCAGATTGAGATCACTGAAGCTTTCTTT.